A single sample is the source of the 8 T cell receptor beta chains below, sequenced in a study of blood T cell repertoires in COVID-19. Here immunoSEQ multiplex PCR was the method, and the copy in TCRdb shows in-frame clones only, minus some. The sample carries more than 200,000 clones, more than 75% recorded once. The specimen sequenced was PBMCs or T cells enriched from blood (not recorded which). All receptors derive from a woman between 50 and 59 years old who had recovered from COVID-19.

The chain combines TRBV11-2 with TRBJ1-1; 8 positions agree with TRBD1. Germline trimming cut 3 bases from V and 1 base from J; bases unmatched to any gene: 10. Germline CDR1 SGHAT, CDR2 FQNNGV. The CDR3 has 17 amino acids. The CDR3 sequence is CASSFPGWGTGNTEAFF. DNA of the CDR3: TGTGCCAGCAGCTTCCCAGGGTGGGGGACAGGGAACACTGAAGCTTTCTTT.

CDR3 sequence: CAWISGQGRGYTF. In nucleotides, the CDR3 is TGTGCCTGGATTTCGGGACAGGGACGTGGCTACACCTTC. The chain uses TRBV30 and TRBJ1-2; 9 positions match TRBD1. Germline V gene data show CDR1 as GTSNPN and CDR2 as SVGIG (reference sequence). The CDR3 runs 13 residues. Trimming at V came to 4 bases and at J to 7 bases, leaving 7 bases not matched to a gene. The variable domain in full, completed from reference TRBV30 and TRBJ1-2, reads SQTIHQWPATLVQPVGSPLSLECTVEGTSNPNLYWYRQAAGRGLQLLFYSVGIGQISSEVPQNLSASRPQDRQFILSSKKLLLSDSGFYLCAWISGQGRGYTFGSGTRLTVV.

The table lists this clone with many counts. The rearrangement uses TRBV27 and TRBJ1-5; 7 bases fit TRBD1. Trimming cost V 6 bases and J 0 bases; bases outside gene matches: 5. Germline V gene lookup returns CDR1 MNHEY and CDR2 SMNVEV (reference sequence). This CDR3 spans 15 amino acids. The CDR3 reads CASRDRLYSNQPQHF. Written as DNA, the CDR3 is TGTGCCAGCAGGGACAGGCTATATAGCAATCAGCCCCAGCATTTT.

The chain links TRBV10-3 to TRBJ1-2; 10 bases align to TRBD1. V lost 3 bases to trimming and J lost 5 bases; unmatched junction nucleotides: 6. CDR1 ENHRY and CDR2 SYGVKD come from the germline V gene. The CDR3 is 15 amino acids. The DNA for the CDR3 is TGTGCCATCAGTGACTGGGACAGGGGCAATTATGGCTACACCTTC. Its protein is CAISDWDRGNYGYTF.

This clone was observed once. The CDR3 DNA sequence: TGTGCCAGCAGTGAGGAGGGACTCCTGAGGGTCACTGAAGCTTTCTTT. Its protein product is CASSEEGLLRVTEAFF. The chain links TRBV2 to TRBJ1-1; D possibly corresponds to TRBD1 (5 bases). Trimming left V 3 bases short and J 4 bases short, with 18 bases between. Germline V gene data show CDR1 as SNHLY and CDR2 as FYNNEI. The CDR3 loop spans 16 amino acids.

V gene TRBV30 combines with J gene TRBJ2-1; 12 bases are a match to TRBD2. Germline lookup yields CDR1 GTSNPN and CDR2 SVGIG (reference sequence). There are 13 residues in the CDR3. V was pared by 1 base and J by 10 bases, with 2 bases of the junction left unmatched. The CDR3 protein is CAWSGTSGKEQFF. The CDR3 nucleotides read TGTGCCTGGAGTGGGACTAGCGGGAAAGAGCAGTTCTTC.

The chain employs TRBV12-5 and TRBJ2-1; D is ambiguous. The V gene's germline CDR1 is LGHNT and CDR2 FRNRAP. The length of the CDR3 is 14 residues. Trimming took off 3 bases at V and 4 bases at J, with 10 bases between the two ends. CDR3 amino acids: CASGFFDGYNEQFF. As DNA, the CDR3 is TGTGCTAGTGGTTTCTTTGACGGGTACAATGAGCAGTTCTTC.

The V gene is TRBV5-6, the J gene TRBJ2-3; the match to TRBD1 covers 7 bases. The germline V gene has CDR1 SGHDT and CDR2 YYEEEE. Losses at the gene ends were 4 bases for V and 0 bases for J; bases not matched to a gene: 5. The CDR3 consists of 15 residues. CDR3 DNA: TGTGCCAGCAGCCGGGGACAGATTAGCACAGATACGCAGTATTTT. It translates to CASSRGQISTDTQYF.